What follows are 8 T cell receptor beta chains derived from one specimen sequenced in a study of regulatory T cells in long-lasting Graves disease. Library construction for TCR beta used iRepertoire HTBI primers and Arm-PCR of CDR3 regions. TCRdb used MiXCR to reprocess the multiplex PCR reads, holding one entry per CDR3 protein. The table lists about 500,000 distinct CDR3 sequences, 16% of them singletons. Specified time point: newly diagnosed GD, antithyroid drugs for less than 3 months. Researchers made the TCR library from RNA that was extracted from PBMCs. The same data also contributed to another study, on T cells in Graves' hyperthyroidism and ophthalmopathy.

Sample: peripheral blood mononuclear cells (PBMCs), taken at new diagnosis, from a patient treated with antithyroid drugs. The receptors come from a man aged 35 to 55 with Graves disease.

This clonotype appeared many times. The chain links TRBV18 to TRBJ2-3; TRBD1 matches at 8 bases. Germline CDR1 is KGHSH and CDR2 is LQKENI. The CDR3 is made up of 14 amino acids. J was trimmed by 4 bases and V by 5 bases; bases with no gene match: 5. The CDR3 DNA is TGTGCCAGCTCAACGACAGGGGTTTCAGATACGCAGTATTTT. As protein: CASSTTGVSDTQYF.

At least ten counts were recorded for this clonotype. The chain couples TRBV5-1 to TRBJ2-3; D is perhaps TRBD2 (5 bases). With 4 bases removed from V and 0 bases from J, the gap between germline ends came to 12 bases. Germline lookup yields CDR1 SGHRS and CDR2 YFSETQ. The CDR3 sequence is 15 residues long. CDR3 sequence reads: CASSPVRASTDTQYF. CDR3 bases: TGCGCCAGCAGCCCCGTGAGGGCTAGCACAGATACGCAGTATTTT. The complete variable domain, with remaining parts taken from reference TRBV5-1 and TRBJ2-3, reads KAGVTQTPRYLIKTRGQQVTLSCSPISGHRSVSWYQQTPGQGLQFLFEYFSETQRNKGNFPGRFSGRQFSNSRSEMNVSTLELGDSALYLCASSPVRASTDTQYFGPGTRLTVL.

The rearrangement joins TRBV19 to TRBJ2-7; TRBD1 matches at 7 bases. Trimming cost V 3 bases and J 2 bases; bases outside gene matches: 4. Germline V CDR1 and CDR2: LNHDA, SQIVND (reference sequence). The CDR3 spans 14 residues. Here the CDR3 reads CASSMVQGAYEQYF. The CDR3 DNA reads as TGTGCCAGTAGTATGGTTCAGGGGGCCTACGAGCAGTACTTC.

On this clonotype: This may be a read error: a much more frequent sequence differs by one nucleotide. This sequence joins TRBV7-2 and TRBJ2-3, with a possible D match to TRBD2 (5 bases). Germline V CDR1 and CDR2: SGHTA, FQGNSA. The CDR3 totals 16 residues. CDR3 DNA: TGTGCCAGCAGCTTAATGCGGCATGTCTTGCTAGCCACGCGGTATTTT. Encoded protein: CASSLMRHVLLATRYF.

This clonotype was found many times. The V gene is TRBV7-8, the J gene TRBJ2-1, with D perhaps matching TRBD2 (5 bases). The CDR3 totals 17 residues. Trimming took off 5 bases at V and 0 bases at J, with 17 bases between the two ends. Looked up from germline, CDR1 is SGHVS and CDR2 is FQNEAQ. As DNA, the CDR3 is TGTGCCAGCAGCCCAGAGAGAGCGGCCAGCTCCTACAATGAGCAGTTCTTC. Encoded protein: CASSPERAASSYNEQFF.

The V gene is TRBV28, the J gene TRBJ2-7; a possible D gene is TRBD1 (6 bases). Trimming shortened V by 6 bases and J by 2 bases, and 14 bases separated the two germline ends. The CDR3 is 14 residues long. Germline CDR1 reads MDHEN; CDR2 reads SYDVKM. The CDR3 loop reads CASSLQGYAYEQYF. CDR3 nucleotides: TGTGCCAGCAGCCTACAGGGCTATGCCTACGAGCAGTACTTC.

The chain links TRBV12-3 or TRBV12-4 to TRBJ1-3, with D perhaps matching TRBD1 (5 bases). The V end was cut by 0 bases, the J end by 0 bases, with 9 bases between. CDR3 size: 16 residues. The CDR3 region is CASSLARGPSGNTIYF. As DNA, the CDR3 is TGTGCCAGCAGTTTAGCGCGGGGACCCTCTGGAAACACCATATATTTT.

This clonotype was counted at least ten times. This sequence joins TRBV28 and TRBJ1-4; no clear D. CDR1 and CDR2 from the germline V gene are MDHEN and SYDVKM. The CDR3 is made up of 16 amino acids. Trimming stripped 6 bases from V and 6 bases from J, with 20 bases between. Written as DNA, the CDR3 is TGTGCCAGCAGGTTAACGGTCGGGTCGATTGATGAAAAACTGTTTTTT. Protein: CASRLTVGSIDEKLFF.